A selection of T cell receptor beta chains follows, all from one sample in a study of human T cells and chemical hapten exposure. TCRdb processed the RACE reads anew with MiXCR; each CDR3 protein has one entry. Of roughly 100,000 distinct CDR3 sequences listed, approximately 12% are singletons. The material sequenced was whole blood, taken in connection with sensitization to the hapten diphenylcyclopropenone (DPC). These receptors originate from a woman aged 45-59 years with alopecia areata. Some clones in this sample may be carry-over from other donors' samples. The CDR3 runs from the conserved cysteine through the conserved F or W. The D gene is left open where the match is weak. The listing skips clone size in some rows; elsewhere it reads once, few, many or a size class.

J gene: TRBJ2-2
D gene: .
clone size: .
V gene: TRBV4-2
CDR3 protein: CASRGPNTGELFF
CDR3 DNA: TGTGCCAGCCGGGGCCCGAACACCGGGGAGCTGTTTTTT

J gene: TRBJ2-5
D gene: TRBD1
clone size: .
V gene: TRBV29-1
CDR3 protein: CSVRLQGARETQYF
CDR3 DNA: TGCAGCGTTCGGTTACAGGGGGCGAGAGAGACCCAGTACTTC

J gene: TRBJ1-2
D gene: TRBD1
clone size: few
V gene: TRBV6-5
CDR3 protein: CASSYSRRGRDYGYTF
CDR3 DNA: TGTGCCAGCAGTTACTCGAGGAGGGGGCGCGACTATGGCTACACCTTC

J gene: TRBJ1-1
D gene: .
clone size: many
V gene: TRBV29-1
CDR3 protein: CSVGGVSATEAFF
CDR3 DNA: TGCAGCGTTGGAGGTGTTTCGGCAACGGAAGCTTTCTTT

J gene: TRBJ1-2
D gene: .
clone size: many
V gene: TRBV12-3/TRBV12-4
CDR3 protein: CASSSGTLYTF
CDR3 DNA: TGTGCCAGCAGTTCCGGGACCCTCTACACCTTC

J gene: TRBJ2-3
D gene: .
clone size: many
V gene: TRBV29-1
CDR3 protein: CSASQGLDTQYF
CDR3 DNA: TGCAGCGCCTCCCAAGGTTTGGATACGCAGTATTTT

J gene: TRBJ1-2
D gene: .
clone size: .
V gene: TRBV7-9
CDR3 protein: CASSLDPRVYGYTF
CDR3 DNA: TGTGCCAGCAGCTTAGATCCACGTGTCTATGGCTACACCTTC

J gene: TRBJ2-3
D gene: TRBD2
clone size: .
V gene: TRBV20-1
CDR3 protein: CSAKLAGGNTDTQYF
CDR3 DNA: TGCAGTGCTAAATTAGCGGGAGGGAATACAGATACGCAGTATTTT

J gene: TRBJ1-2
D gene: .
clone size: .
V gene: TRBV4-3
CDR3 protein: CASSQATTANYGYTF
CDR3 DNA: TGCGCCAGCAGCCAAGCCACTACTGCTAACTATGGCTACACCTTC

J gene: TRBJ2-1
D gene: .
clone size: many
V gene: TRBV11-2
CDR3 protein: CASIRSLAGNEQFF
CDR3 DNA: TGTGCCAGCATCCGGAGCCTAGCAGGCAATGAGCAGTTCTTC

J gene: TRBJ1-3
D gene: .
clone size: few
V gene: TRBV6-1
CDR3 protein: CASSEVGADGNTIYF
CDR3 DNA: TGTGCCAGCAGTGAAGTAGGTGCAGACGGAAACACCATATATTTT

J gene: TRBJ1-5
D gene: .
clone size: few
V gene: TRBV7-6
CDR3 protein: CASSRQAHSNQPQHF
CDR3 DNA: TGTGCCAGCAGCCGACAGGCCCATAGCAATCAGCCCCAGCATTTT

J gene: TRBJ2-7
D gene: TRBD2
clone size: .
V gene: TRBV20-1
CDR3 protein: CSASGLAGAYEQYF
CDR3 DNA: TGCAGTGCTAGCGGACTAGCGGGAGCCTACGAGCAGTACTTC

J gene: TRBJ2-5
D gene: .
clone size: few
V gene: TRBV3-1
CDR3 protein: CASSPHSGFQETQYF
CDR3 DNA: TGTGCCAGCAGCCCCCACAGCGGCTTCCAAGAGACCCAGTACTTC

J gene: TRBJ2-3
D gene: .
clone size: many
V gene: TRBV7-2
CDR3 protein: CASSLETAGQKQYF
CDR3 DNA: TGTGCCAGCAGCTTAGAAACCGCGGGACAAAAGCAGTATTTT

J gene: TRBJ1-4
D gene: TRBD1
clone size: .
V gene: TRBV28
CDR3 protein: CASHRDRVEDKLFF
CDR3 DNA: TGTGCCAGCCACCGGGACAGGGTGGAGGATAAACTGTTTTTT